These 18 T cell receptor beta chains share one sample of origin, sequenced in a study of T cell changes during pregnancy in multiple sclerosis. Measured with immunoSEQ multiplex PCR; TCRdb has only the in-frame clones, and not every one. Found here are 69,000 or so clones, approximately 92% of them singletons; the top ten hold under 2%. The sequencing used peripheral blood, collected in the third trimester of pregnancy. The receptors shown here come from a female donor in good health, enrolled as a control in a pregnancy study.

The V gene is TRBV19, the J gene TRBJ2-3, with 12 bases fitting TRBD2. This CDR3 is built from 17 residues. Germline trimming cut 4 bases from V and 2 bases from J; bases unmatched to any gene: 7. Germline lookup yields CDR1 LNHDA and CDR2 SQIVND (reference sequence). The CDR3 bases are TGTGCCAGTAGTACTTCCGCTAGCGGGAGGGCCACAGATACGCAGTATTTT. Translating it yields CASSTSASGRATDTQYF.

The CDR3 nucleotides are TGTGCCAGCAGCTTGGTGGGAGCGGGCACAGATACGCAGTATTTT. It specifies CASSLVGAGTDTQYF. The gene calls are TRBV11-2 and TRBJ2-3, with TRBD2 as a possible D gene (5 bases). V lost 3 bases and J lost 1, with 11 bases in between. Per the germline V gene, CDR1 is SGHAT and CDR2 is FQNNGV. CDR3 size: 15 residues.

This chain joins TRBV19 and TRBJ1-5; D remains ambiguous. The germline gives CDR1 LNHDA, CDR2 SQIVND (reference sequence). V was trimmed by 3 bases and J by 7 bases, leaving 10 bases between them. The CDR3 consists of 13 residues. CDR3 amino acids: CASSIAGKQPQHF. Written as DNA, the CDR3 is TGTGCCAGTAGTATTGCAGGAAAGCAGCCCCAGCATTTT.

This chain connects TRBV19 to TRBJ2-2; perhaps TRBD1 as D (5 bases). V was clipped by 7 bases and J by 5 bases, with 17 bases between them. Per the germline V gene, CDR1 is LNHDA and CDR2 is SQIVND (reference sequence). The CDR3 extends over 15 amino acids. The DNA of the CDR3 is TGTGCCAGTATGTCAGGGTTTGTAGGAACCGGGGAGCTGTTTTTT. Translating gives CASMSGFVGTGELFF.

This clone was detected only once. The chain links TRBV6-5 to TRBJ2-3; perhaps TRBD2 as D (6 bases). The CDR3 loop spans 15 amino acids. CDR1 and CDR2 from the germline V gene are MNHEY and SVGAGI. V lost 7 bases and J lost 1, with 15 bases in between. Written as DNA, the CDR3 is TGTGCCAGCACCCTACGGGCTAGCGGCACAGATACGCAGTATTTT. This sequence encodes CASTLRASGTDTQYF.

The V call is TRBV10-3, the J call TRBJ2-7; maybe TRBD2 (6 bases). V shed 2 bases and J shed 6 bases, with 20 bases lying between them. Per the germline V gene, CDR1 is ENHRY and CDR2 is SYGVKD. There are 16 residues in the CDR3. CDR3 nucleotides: TGTGCCATCAGTGAGGTGGGACGGGGGAGAATGGGCGAGCAGTACTTC. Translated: CAISEVGRGRMGEQYF.

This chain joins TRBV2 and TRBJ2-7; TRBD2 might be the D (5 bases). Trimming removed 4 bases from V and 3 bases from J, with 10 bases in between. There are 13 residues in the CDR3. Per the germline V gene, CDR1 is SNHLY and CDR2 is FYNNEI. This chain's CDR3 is CASSGEFYYEQYF. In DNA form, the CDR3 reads TGTGCCAGCAGTGGGGAGTTCTACTACGAGCAGTACTTC.

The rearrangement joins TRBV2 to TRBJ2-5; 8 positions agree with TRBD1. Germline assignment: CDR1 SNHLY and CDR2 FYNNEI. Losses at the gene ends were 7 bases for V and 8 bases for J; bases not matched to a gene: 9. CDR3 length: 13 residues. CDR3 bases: TGTGCCAGCATAGGACAGGGCCATGGTACCCAGTACTTC. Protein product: CASIGQGHGTQYF.

As DNA, the CDR3 is TGTGCCAGCTCACCGATGGGGGCTGGCGCCGGGGCCAACGTCCTGACTTTC. The encoded protein is CASSPMGAGAGANVLTF. The V gene is TRBV18, the J gene TRBJ2-6, with D possibly TRBD1 on 6 matching bases. CDR1 KGHSH and CDR2 LQKENI come from the germline V gene. Trimming removed 3 bases from V and 4 bases from J, with 16 bases in between. The CDR3 runs 17 residues.

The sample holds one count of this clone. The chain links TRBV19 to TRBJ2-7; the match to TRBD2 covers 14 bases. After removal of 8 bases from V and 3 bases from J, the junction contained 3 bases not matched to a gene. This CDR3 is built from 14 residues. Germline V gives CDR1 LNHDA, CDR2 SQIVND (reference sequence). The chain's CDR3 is CASSGTSGSYEQYF. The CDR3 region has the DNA TGTGCCAGTTCGGGGACTAGCGGGAGCTACGAGCAGTACTTC.

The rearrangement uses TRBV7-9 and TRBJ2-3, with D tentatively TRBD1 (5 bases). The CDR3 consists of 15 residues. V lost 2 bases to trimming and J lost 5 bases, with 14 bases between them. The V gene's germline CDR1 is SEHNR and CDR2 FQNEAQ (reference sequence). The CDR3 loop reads CASSLLKRGGDTQYF. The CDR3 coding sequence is TGTGCCAGCAGCTTATTGAAAAGGGGTGGAGATACGCAGTATTTT. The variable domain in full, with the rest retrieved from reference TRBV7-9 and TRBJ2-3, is DTGVSQNPRHKITKRGQNVTFRCDPISEHNRLYWYRQTLGQGPEFLTYFQNEAQLEKSRLLSDRFSAERPKGSFSTLEIQRTEQGDSAMYLCASSLLKRGGDTQYFGPGTRLTVL.

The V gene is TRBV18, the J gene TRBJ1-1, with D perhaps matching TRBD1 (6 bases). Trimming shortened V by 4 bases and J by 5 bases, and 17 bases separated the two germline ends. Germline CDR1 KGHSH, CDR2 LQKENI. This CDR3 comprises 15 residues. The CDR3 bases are TGTGCCAGCTCACTCGCCCGGGGGGGGCAGACTGAAGCTTTCTTT. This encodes CASSLARGGQTEAFF.

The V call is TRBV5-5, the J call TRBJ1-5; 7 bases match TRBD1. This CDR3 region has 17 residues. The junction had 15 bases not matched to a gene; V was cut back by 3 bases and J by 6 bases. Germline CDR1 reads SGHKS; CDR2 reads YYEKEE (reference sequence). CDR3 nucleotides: TGTGCCAGCAGCTGGCAAGGGGACAGCGAGGTGGGTCAGCCCCAGCATTTT. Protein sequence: CASSWQGDSEVGQPQHF.

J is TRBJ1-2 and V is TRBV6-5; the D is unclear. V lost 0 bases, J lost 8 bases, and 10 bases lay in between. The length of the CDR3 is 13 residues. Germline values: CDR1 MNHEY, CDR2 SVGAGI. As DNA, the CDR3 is TGTGCCAGCAGTTACTCGGAGGGCTGGGGCTACACCTTC. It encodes CASSYSEGWGYTF.

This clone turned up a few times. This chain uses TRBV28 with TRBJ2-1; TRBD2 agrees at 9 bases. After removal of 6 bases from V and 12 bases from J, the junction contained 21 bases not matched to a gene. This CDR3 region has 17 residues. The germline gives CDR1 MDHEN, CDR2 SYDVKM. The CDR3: CASRVFLGASGMGVQFF. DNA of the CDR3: TGTGCCAGCAGAGTGTTTCTCGGGGCTAGCGGGATGGGGGTGCAGTTCTTC.

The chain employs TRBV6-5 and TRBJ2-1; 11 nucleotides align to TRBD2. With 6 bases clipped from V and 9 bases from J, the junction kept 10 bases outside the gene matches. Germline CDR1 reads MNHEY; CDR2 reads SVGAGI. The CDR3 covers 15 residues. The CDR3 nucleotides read TGTGCCAGCAGACAGACTAGCGGGGCTTACGGTGAGCAGTTCTTC. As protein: CASRQTSGAYGEQFF.

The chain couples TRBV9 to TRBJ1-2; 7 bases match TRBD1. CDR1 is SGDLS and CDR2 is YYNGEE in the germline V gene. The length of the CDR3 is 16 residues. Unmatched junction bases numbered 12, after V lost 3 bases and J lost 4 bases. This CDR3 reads CASSGWTGREGYGYTF. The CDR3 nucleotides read TGTGCCAGCAGCGGATGGACAGGCCGAGAAGGCTATGGCTACACCTTC.

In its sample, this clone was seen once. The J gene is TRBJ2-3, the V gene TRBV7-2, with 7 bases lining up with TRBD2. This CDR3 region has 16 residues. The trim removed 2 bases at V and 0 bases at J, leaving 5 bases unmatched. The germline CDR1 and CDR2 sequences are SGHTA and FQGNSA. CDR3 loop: CASSLTTSPSTDTQYF. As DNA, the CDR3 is TGTGCCAGCAGCTTAACGACTAGCCCTAGCACAGATACGCAGTATTTT.